This entry lists 5 T cell receptor beta chains sequenced from one sample in a study of identical twins. One entry per CDR3 protein results from TCRdb running MiXCR on the 5' RACE reads. Of approximately 620,000 distinct CDR3 sequences in the sample, less than 10% were seen once. The same specimen was also included in a second study, on yellow fever vaccine responses in identical twins.

Specimen: PBMCs. The source of these receptors is a woman aged 18-29 years in good health.

This clonotype was seen a handful of times. The chain recombines TRBV12-3 or TRBV12-4 with TRBJ2-1; 8 bases line up with TRBD1. J was trimmed by 6 bases and V by 6 bases; bases with no gene match: 13. This CDR3 comprises 16 residues. The CDR3 DNA reads as TGTGCCAGCAGGGCTACCGGGACAGGCGAAGGCAATGAGCAGTTCTTC. It is translated as CASRATGTGEGNEQFF.

This clonotype was seen repeatedly, ten times or more. This chain connects TRBV29-1 to TRBJ1-4; D unresolved. V was cut by 4 bases and J by 6 bases, with 15 bases left in between. The germline V gene has CDR1 SQVTM and CDR2 ANQGSEA. The CDR3 runs to 14 residues. DNA of the CDR3: TGCAGCGTTGCCGGGGTTCTTAATGATGAAAAACTGTTTTTT. It is translated as CSVAGVLNDEKLFF. Supplemented by reference TRBV29-1 and TRBJ1-4, the full variable domain reads SAVISQKPSRDICQRGTSLTIQCQVDSQVTMMFWYRQQPGQSLTLIATANQGSEATYESGFVIDKFPISRPNLTFSTLTVSNMSPEDSSIYLCSVAGVLNDEKLFFGSGTQLSVL.

This clonotype has only a few counts. The CDR3 spells CASSSTGIGELFF. CDR3 sequence (DNA): TGTGCCAGCAGTTCGACAGGAATCGGGGAGCTGTTTTTT. The rearrangement uses TRBV28 and TRBJ2-2, with D tentatively TRBD1 (6 bases). V lost 4 bases to trimming and J lost 7 bases, with 10 bases between them. Germline lookup yields CDR1 MDHEN and CDR2 SYDVKM. The CDR3 is 13 residues long.

This clonotype was seen more than once but under ten times. The chain employs TRBV20-1 and TRBJ2-5; 12 bases align to TRBD1. The CDR3 contains 15 residues. Unmatched junction bases numbered 7, after V lost 3 bases and J lost 5 bases. Germline V gives CDR1 DFQATT, CDR2 SNEGSKA (reference sequence). The CDR3 sequence: CSASWDRGQRETQYF. The CDR3 DNA follows: TGCAGTGCTAGTTGGGACAGGGGGCAACGGGAGACCCAGTACTTC.

The sample holds many counts of this clonotype. The gene calls are TRBV27 and TRBJ2-7; tentative D call: TRBD2 (6 bases). The CDR3 extends over 15 amino acids. Per germline, CDR1 MNHEY and CDR2 SMNVEV (reference sequence). V lost 3 bases to trimming and J lost 1 base, with 13 bases between them. The CDR3, as DNA: TGTGCCAGCAGTTTTGATGGGGGACTTTCCTACGAGCAGTACTTC. It translates to CASSFDGGLSYEQYF.